These T cell receptor beta chains were read from a single sample in a study of cytomegalovirus exposure and HLA in healthy donors. Only in-frame clones appear in the TCRdb table, and some are missing; sequencing was by immunoSEQ multiplex PCR. The repertoire consists of tens of thousands of clones, with more than 60% occurring once and the leading ten covering roughly an eighth. The source material was PBMCs. The receptors stem from a male donor in good health and CMV-seropositive. The CDR3 runs from the conserved cysteine through the conserved F or W. The D gene is left open where the match is weak. For some rows the clone size is stated as once, few or many, or as a class when expanded; others skip it.

j_call clone_size d_call v_call cdr3_nt cdr3_aa
TRBJ2-7 . TRBD1 TRBV25-1 TGTGCCAGCAGTGAATTCCCGACAGGGGGTAATCCGTACGAGCAGTACTTC CASSEFPTGGNPYEQYF
TRBJ2-3 . . TRBV7-6 TGTGCCAGCAGCTTAGACGTAGGGGTGGGGTCCAGATCGTATTCCCAGTATTTT CASSLDVGVGSRSYSQYF
TRBJ1-1 . . TRBV5-1 TGCGCCAGCAGCTTGGTCGGGGGTAACACTGAAGCTTTCTTT CASSLVGGNTEAFF
TRBJ2-2 . . TRBV13 TGTGCCAGCAGCTTAGGCCCCCAGGGGCGAACCGGGGAGCTGTTTTTT CASSLGPQGRTGELFF
TRBJ1-1 . TRBD1 TRBV10-1 TGCGCCAGCACCGCAACAGGGGGCACTGAAGCTTTCTTT CASTATGGTEAFF
TRBJ1-2 . . TRBV18 TGTGCCAGCTCACCGGGCAACTATGGCTACACCTTC CASSPGNYGYTF
TRBJ2-2 . . TRBV7-2 TGTGCCAGCAGCTTATCTCTAGGCGGGACCGGGGAGCTGTTTTTT CASSLSLGGTGELFF
TRBJ2-5 . . TRBV18 TGTGCCAGCTCACCGATCACCCCAGGGGCCCAAGAGACCCAGTACTTC CASSPITPGAQETQYF
TRBJ2-5 . . TRBV11-2 TGTGCCAGCAGCATACATTCCATCGGGGAGACCCAGTACTTC CASSIHSIGETQYF
TRBJ1-3 . . TRBV9 TGTGCCAGCAGACCCGAGAGGGAGTCGGGCACCATATATTTT CASRPERESGTIYF
TRBJ2-1 . TRBD2 TRBV30 TGTGCCTGGACCGCGAGGTGGGGGGAGGGCCAGGTTGAGCAGTTCTTC CAWTARWGEGQVEQFF
TRBJ2-7 . TRBD1 TRBV27 TGTGCCAGCAGTTTAAACGCAGGGGGCATCTACGAGCAGTACTTC CASSLNAGGIYEQYF
TRBJ2-2 . . TRBV28 TGTGCCAGCAAAACAGGGTTCTCCGGGGAGCTGTTTTTT CASKTGFSGELFF
TRBJ2-7 few . TRBV2 TGTGCCAGCAGTGTTCCTCCGAGCTACGAGCAGTACTTC CASSVPPSYEQYF
TRBJ1-2 . . TRBV9 TGTGCCAGCAGCTTGGGACTCCATTCCGAGGGCTACACCTTC CASSLGLHSEGYTF
TRBJ2-1 . TRBD2 TRBV5-1 TGCGCCAGCAGCTTGGGGGGACTAGCGGACAATGAGCAGTTCTTC CASSLGGLADNEQFF
TRBJ2-2 . TRBD1 TRBV6-5 TGTGCCAGCAGTTTCGGACAGGGGGTGGGAACCGGGGAGCTGTTTTTT CASSFGQGVGTGELFF
TRBJ2-3 . . TRBV30 TGTGCCGCGGCAGGGGCAGATACGCAGTATTTT CAAAGADTQYF
TRBJ2-3 . TRBD1 TRBV9 TGTGCCAGCAGCGTAGCTCCGGACAGGGGGGCTTCGGGGGAGTATTTT CASSVAPDRGASGEYF
TRBJ2-7 . . TRBV7-9 TGTGCCAGCAGCCTACAGGGCGGCGAGCAGTACTTC CASSLQGGEQYF
TRBJ2-7 . TRBD1 TRBV5-1 TGCGCCAGCAGCAACGGACAGGGGGAGGGCGAGCAGTACTTC CASSNGQGEGEQYF
TRBJ1-6 few . TRBV18 TGTGCCAGCTCACCAGACAAGGATAATTCACCCCTCCACTTT CASSPDKDNSPLHF
TRBJ2-1 . TRBD2 TRBV12-5 TGTGCTAGTGGTTTTTACGGGGGGGATTGGAATGAGCAGTTCTTC CASGFYGGDWNEQFF
TRBJ2-2 . . TRBV6-6 TGTGCCAGCAGTTACCCCGGGTCGAGGACCGGGGAGCTGTTTTTT CASSYPGSRTGELFF
TRBJ2-1 . TRBD1 TRBV5-4 TGTGCCAGCAGCCCAAAAGGGGGCCCCTCCTACAATGAGCAGTTCTTC CASSPKGGPSYNEQFF
TRBJ2-7 . TRBD1 TRBV10-2 TGCGCCAGCACTTGGGACAGGGACTACGAGCAGTACTTC CASTWDRDYEQYF